The 18 T cell receptor beta chains below all came from one sample that was sequenced in a study of blood T cell repertoires in COVID-19. Libraries were prepared by immunoSEQ multiplex PCR; TCRdb keeps only in-frame clonotypes and omits some of them. The sample carries over 250,000 clones, about 87% recorded once. The sample was peripheral blood. The receptors come from a woman between 45 and 65 years old with COVID-19, enrolled during active disease.

This chain links TRBV15 with TRBJ2-4; 9 bases are shared with TRBD1. The CDR3 runs 16 residues. J gave up 1 base and V 3 bases, and 4 bases lay outside the gene matches. In germline, CDR1 is LNHNV, CDR2 YYDKDF (reference sequence). The CDR3 coding sequence is TGTGCCACCAGCAGGGGACAGGGATCGGCCAAAAACATTCAGTACTTC. Its translation: CATSRGQGSAKNIQYF.

This clone turned up a few times. The genes are TRBV20-1 and TRBJ1-2, with 8 bases lining up with TRBD1. The CDR3 consists of 11 residues. CDR1 and CDR2 (germline): DFQATT, SNEGSKA (reference sequence). The CDR3 DNA sequence: TGCAGGACGACACAGGGGGATGGCTACACCTTC. Encoded protein: CRTTQGDGYTF.

The chain links TRBV3-1 (or the pseudogene TRBV3-2) to TRBJ2-7; tentatively, D is TRBD2 (7 bases). The V end lost 4 bases, the J end lost 8 bases, and 12 bases lay between the germline ends. Germline loops: CDR1 LGHDT, CDR2 YNNKEL (reference sequence). There are 12 residues in the CDR3. This chain's CDR3 is CASSPLGGQQYF. In DNA form, the CDR3 reads TGTGCCAGCAGCCCTTTGGGGGGGCAGCAGTACTTC.

CDR3 region: CASSLLAGAGEQFF. CDR3 nucleotide sequence: TGCGCCAGCAGCTTACTAGCGGGAGCGGGTGAGCAGTTCTTC. This chain uses TRBV5-1 with TRBJ2-1; 11 positions agree with TRBD2. Germline loops: CDR1 SGHRS, CDR2 YFSETQ. CDR3 size: 14 residues. Trimming took 2 bases from V and 9 from J; bases not matched to a gene: 4.

The chain joins TRBV18 to TRBJ1-1; the D is unclear. V shed 7 bases and J shed 1 base, with 10 bases lying between them. This CDR3 spans 13 amino acids. Germline CDR1 KGHSH, CDR2 LQKENI. CDR3 DNA: TGTGCCAGCTTCGGATCGGGGAACACTGAAGCTTTCTTT. Amino acid sequence: CASFGSGNTEAFF.

This clone has a handful of counts. The chain has TRBV3-1 (or the pseudogene TRBV3-2) and TRBJ2-7; 9 bases line up with TRBD2. This CDR3 contains 17 residues. The V gene end was trimmed by 1 base and the J gene end by 6 bases; junction bases not matched to a gene: 13. The germline CDR1 and CDR2 sequences are LGHDT and YNNKEL (reference sequence). CDR3 amino acids: CASSQGPAGGLSLEQYF. DNA for the CDR3: TGTGCCAGCAGCCAAGGGCCGGCGGGAGGGCTTTCCCTCGAGCAGTACTTC.

The CDR3 reads CASSLNRGNTGELFF. CDR3 nucleotide sequence: TGCGCCAGCAGCTTGAACAGGGGGAACACCGGGGAGCTGTTTTTT. This rearrangement joins TRBV5-1 to TRBJ2-2, with 7 bases lining up with TRBD1. Germline V CDR1 and CDR2: SGHRS, YFSETQ. The ends lost 1 base at V and 1 base at J; junction bases unmatched: 1. The CDR3 extends over 15 amino acids.

This chain connects TRBV9 to TRBJ2-2; 11 nucleotides line up with TRBD1. Trimming at V came to 1 base and at J to 7 bases, leaving 6 bases not matched to a gene. CDR1 and CDR2 (germline): SGDLS, YYNGEE. This CDR3 spans 16 amino acids. The CDR3, as DNA: TGTGCCAGCAGCGTATGGGGACAGGGGGTTAGCGGGGAGCTGTTTTTT. Its translation: CASSVWGQGVSGELFF. Full variable domain (missing parts from reference TRBV9 and TRBJ2-2): DSGVTQTPKHLITATGQRVTLRCSPRSGDLSVYWYQQSLDQGLQFLIQYYNGEERAKGNILERFSAQQFPDLHSELNLSSLELGDSALYFCASSVWGQGVSGELFFGEGSRLTVL.

V and J are TRBV5-1 and TRBJ1-1, with 7 bases that match TRBD1. The J segment lost 1 base and the V segment lost 2 bases, leaving 5 bases of the junction unmatched. Germline V lookup: CDR1 SGHRS, CDR2 YFSETQ. The length of the CDR3 is 15 residues. CDR3 in amino acids: CASSFRTGENTEAFF. CDR3 nucleotides: TGCGCCAGCAGCTTTCGGACAGGCGAGAACACTGAAGCTTTCTTT.

In its sample, this clone was seen once. The J gene is TRBJ1-2, the V gene TRBV12-3 or TRBV12-4; 7 bases map to TRBD1. The CDR3 loop spans 13 amino acids. J lost 5 bases, V lost 6 bases, and 6 bases had no gene match. The CDR3 sequence: CASSPTGRYGYTF. The CDR3 DNA reads TGTGCCAGCAGCCCGACAGGGCGGTATGGCTACACCTTC.

The genes are TRBV30 and TRBJ2-1, with 8 bases identical to TRBD1. Per the germline V gene, CDR1 is GTSNPN and CDR2 is SVGIG (reference sequence). Trimming took 1 base from V and 4 from J; bases not matched to a gene: 6. The CDR3 spans 15 residues. As DNA, the CDR3 is TGTGCCTGGAGTGCACACAGGGGGATTTACAATGAGCAGTTCTTC. This encodes CAWSAHRGIYNEQFF.

V usage is TRBV4-1 and J usage is TRBJ1-2; 10 positions match TRBD1. Trimming took 1 base from V and 4 from J; bases not matched to a gene: 6. Germline CDR1 reads MGHRA; CDR2 reads YSYEKL. This CDR3 has 16 residues. The CDR3 DNA reads as TGCGCCAGCAGCCAAGGGACAGGGGGATACCTCTATGGCTACACCTTC. Translating gives CASSQGTGGYLYGYTF.

The rearrangement uses TRBV2 and TRBJ1-1; the D is unclear. V was clipped by 4 bases and J by 5 bases, with 11 bases between them. Germline V gene sequence: CDR1 SNHLY, CDR2 FYNNEI. This CDR3 has 13 amino acids. The CDR3 here is CASSGFRETEAFF. The CDR3, as DNA: TGTGCCAGCAGTGGATTTCGGGAAACTGAAGCTTTCTTT.

This clone appeared once. The gene calls are TRBV3-1 (or the pseudogene TRBV3-2) and TRBJ2-3, with TRBD2 as a possible D gene (6 bases). The CDR3 extends over 13 amino acids. The V end was cut by 4 bases, the J end by 9 bases, with 14 bases between. Germline V gene lookup returns CDR1 LGHDT and CDR2 YNNKEL (reference sequence). The CDR3, as DNA: TGTGCCAGCAGCCCAGCCCCGGGACTGACGCAGTATTTT. This codes for CASSPAPGLTQYF.

Of note for this clone: Other DNA sequences from this sample encode an identical CDR3 as well. J is TRBJ1-2 and V is TRBV4-2; TRBD1 matches 8 bases. J lost 1 base, V lost 0 bases, and 7 bases had no gene match. Per germline, CDR1 LGHNA and CDR2 YNFKEQ. The CDR3 covers 17 residues. In DNA form, the CDR3 reads TGTGCCAGCAGCCAAGATTTGGGGACAGGACGTAACTATGGCTACACCTTC. Translation: CASSQDLGTGRNYGYTF.

This chain joins TRBV28 and TRBJ2-1; 14 nucleotides align to TRBD2. The germline V gene has CDR1 MDHEN and CDR2 SYDVKM. J was trimmed by 4 bases and V by 4 bases; bases with no gene match: 12. The CDR3 contains 19 residues. The DNA of the CDR3 is TGTGCCAGCAGTTCCTTTATGGGACTAGCGGGAGCCTTATACAATGAGCAGTTCTTC. Protein sequence: CASSSFMGLAGALYNEQFF.

The chain employs TRBV11-3 and TRBJ1-1; 8 bases align to TRBD1. Germline V lookup: CDR1 SGHNT, CDR2 YENEEA. The ends lost 5 bases at V and 11 bases at J; junction bases unmatched: 10. This CDR3 is built from 13 residues. This CDR3 reads CASSHQVQGVAFF. In DNA, the CDR3 is TGTGCCAGCAGCCACCAGGTACAGGGGGTCGCTTTCTTT.

The chain carries TRBV29-1 and TRBJ1-3; D is ambiguous. Looked up from germline, CDR1 is SQVTM and CDR2 is ANQGSEA. Trimming cost V 4 bases and J 0 bases, with 7 bases left between them. The CDR3 extends over 13 amino acids. In DNA, the CDR3 is TGCAGCGTTGGAACAAGCTCTGGAAACACCATATATTTT. It encodes CSVGTSSGNTIYF. Looking up the rest from reference TRBV29-1 and TRBJ1-3 gives the full variable domain: SAVISQKPSRDICQRGTSLTIQCQVDSQVTMMFWYRQQPGQSLTLIATANQGSEATYESGFVIDKFPISRPNLTFSTLTVSNMSPEDSSIYLCSVGTSSGNTIYFGEGSWLTVV.